The entry below gives a single T cell receptor beta chain sequence along with its context. The data were taken from a study of blood T cell repertoires in COVID-19. Study overall: Sources were T cells, B-cell-depleted T cells, or PBMCs; the material itself was cDNA or gDNA.

The germline V gene encodes CDR1 SGHAT and CDR2 FQNNGV. The CDR3 has 15 residues. V gave up 0 bases and J gave up 2 bases; unmatched junction bases: 4. Generated by immunoSEQ multiplex PCR, the TCRdb table keeps only in-frame clones and is missing some. The table has 300,000 to 450,000 clones, about 85% seen once. The sequence derives from a woman aged 18-29 years with acute or convalescent COVID-19. V and J are TRBV11-2 and TRBJ2-7, with TRBD2 identical over 7 bases. The sequenced sample consisted of peripheral blood. The CDR3 loop reads CASSLDPGLAYEQYF. CDR3 nucleotide sequence: TGTGCCAGCAGCTTAGATCCCGGACTAGCCTACGAGCAGTACTTC.